These 22 T cell receptor beta chains came from one sample sequenced in a study of blood T cells in healthy people across ages. Combining a sample-barcoded 5' primer with a J-beta primer mix, a second PCR ran for about 6 to 12 cycles. TCRdb analysed the 5' RACE reads with MiXCR anew, one entry per CDR3 protein. The table records about 680,000 distinct CDR3 sequences, around 49% of them present only once. Source material: blood. The receptors originated from an older woman in good health.

On this clonotype itself: The junction does not match germline at one end; this may be a read error. The chain uses TRBV4-3 and TRBJ2-4, with TRBD1 matching over 9 bases. The J call is uncertain, as TRBJ2-7 better fits the DNA end. The CDR3 spans 14 residues. Germline CDR1 and CDR2: LGHNA and YSLEER. The DNA for the CDR3 is TGCGTCAGCAGCCGAGGGACAGGGTACTACGAGCAGTACTTC. Protein: CVSSRGTGYYEQYF.

The chain joins TRBV28 to TRBJ1-1; D is undetermined. V lost 7 bases and J lost 4, with 16 bases in between. This CDR3 is built from 14 residues. The germline V gene has CDR1 MDHEN and CDR2 SYDVKM. The DNA for the CDR3 is TGTGCCAGCACGGAGACGGCCCCGGTCACTGAAGCTTTCTTT. This encodes CASTETAPVTEAFF. The full variable domain, rest sourced from reference TRBV28 and TRBJ1-1, is DVKVTQSSRYLVKRTGEKVFLECVQDMDHENMFWYRQDPGLGLRLIYFSYDVKMKEKGDIPEGYSVSREKKERFSLILESASTNQTSMYLCASTETAPVTEAFFGQGTRLTVV.

A note on this clonotype: An end of the junction differs from the germline gene, which may be a read error. This chain uses TRBV7-9 with TRBJ2-1; 7 bases are a match to TRBD1. This CDR3 contains 17 residues. Germline lookup yields CDR1 SEHNR and CDR2 FQNEAQ (reference sequence). The DNA of the CDR3 is TGTGCCAGCAGCCCGCCATTTCGGCGGCAGGGGGTCTGGGAGCATTTCTTC. It translates to CASSPPFRRQGVWEHFF.

The chain employs TRBV29-1 and TRBJ1-1; no clear D gene. Germline-derived CDR1 and CDR2 are SQVTM and ANQGSEA. The CDR3 loop spans 13 amino acids. Between the trimmed V and J ends, which lost 1 base and 0 bases, there was a span of 6 bases. CDR3 amino acids: CSVEGVLNTEAFF. The CDR3 nucleotides are TGCAGCGTTGAAGGGGTCTTGAACACTGAAGCTTTCTTT.

The gene calls are TRBV2 and TRBJ2-5; unclear D gene. Between the trimmed V and J ends, which lost 4 bases and 11 bases, there was a span of 8 bases. This CDR3 spans 10 amino acids. CDR1 and CDR2 (germline): SNHLY, FYNNEI. The CDR3 region has the DNA TGTGCCAGCAGTGTTGCTGAGCAGTACTTC. Its protein is CASSVAEQYF.

The chain recombines TRBV2 with TRBJ2-1; D not resolved. CDR1 SNHLY and CDR2 FYNNEI come from the germline V gene. CDR3 length: 10 amino acids. Trimming stripped 6 bases from V and 15 bases from J, with 12 bases between. For the CDR3, the DNA is TGTGCCAGCAGGAGTGGCGTTCGGTTCTTC. This gives the protein CASRSGVRFF.

In DNA form, the CDR3 reads TGCAGTGCTAGAATAATCGGGGTCACAGATACGCAGTATTTT. This sequence encodes CSARIIGVTDTQYF. J is TRBJ2-3 and V is TRBV20-1, with D maybe TRBD2 (5 bases). V lost 2 bases to trimming and J lost 2 bases, with 11 bases between them. Germline CDR1 reads DFQATT; CDR2 reads SNEGSKA (reference sequence). The CDR3 consists of 14 residues.

This clonotype turned up a few times. The chain links TRBV20-1 to TRBJ2-5; a possible D gene is TRBD1 (5 bases). The germline CDR1 and CDR2 sequences are DFQATT and SNEGSKA (reference sequence). This CDR3 is 14 amino acids long. Trimming left V 2 bases short and J 0 bases short, with 10 bases between. The CDR3 sequence: CSARSGAHQETQYF. The DNA of the CDR3 is TGCAGTGCTAGAAGTGGGGCCCACCAAGAGACCCAGTACTTC.

This clonotype was detected only a few times. The rearrangement links TRBV29-1 to TRBJ2-7; 10 nucleotides align to TRBD1. Germline V gene data show CDR1 as SQVTM and CDR2 as ANQGSEA. This CDR3 is built from 15 residues. J lost 3 bases, V lost 2 bases, and 7 bases had no gene match. CDR3 loop: CSVETTGGYDYEQYF. In nucleotides, the CDR3 is TGCAGCGTTGAAACGACAGGGGGCTACGACTACGAGCAGTACTTC.

The V and J genes are TRBV28 and TRBJ1-4, with 9 bases fitting TRBD1. The CDR3 loop spans 17 amino acids. The V and J ends lost 2 bases and 4 bases, in that order; junction bases with no gene match: 8. Germline V gene sequence: CDR1 MDHEN, CDR2 SYDVKM. This chain's CDR3 is CASSLMFTGGDNEKLFF. CDR3 in DNA: TGTGCCAGCAGTTTAATGTTCACAGGGGGCGATAATGAAAAACTGTTTTTT.

V gene TRBV21-1 combines with J gene TRBJ1-2; the table assigns TRBD1, which was not confirmed against the DNA. TRBV21-1 is a documented pseudogene. CDR3 length: 18 residues. The CDR3 loop is CASSPKKTAPGGVSGYTF. The DNA of the CDR3 is TGTGCCAGCAGCCCCAAAAAAACCGCACCAGGGGGCGTCTCTGGCTACACCTTC.

The chain recombines TRBV20-1 with TRBJ2-1, with 9 positions matching TRBD2. The CDR3 is 16 residues long. The germline V gene has CDR1 DFQATT and CDR2 SNEGSKA (reference sequence). V was clipped by 3 bases and J by 6 bases; unmatched bases: 12. The CDR3: CSARDGGRANSNEQFF. CDR3 coding DNA: TGCAGTGCTAGGGATGGCGGGAGGGCCAATAGCAATGAGCAGTTCTTC.

J is TRBJ2-1 and V is TRBV25-1; D unresolved. Germline CDR1 is MGHDK and CDR2 is SYGVNS. This CDR3 is 16 amino acids long. Trimming shortened V by 2 bases and J by 7 bases, and 18 bases separated the two germline ends. The CDR3 protein is CASSEPFPTVVNEQFF. The DNA for the CDR3 is TGTGCCAGCAGTGAACCATTCCCCACAGTAGTGAATGAGCAGTTCTTC. Complete variable domain (other parts from reference TRBV25-1 and TRBJ2-1): EADIYQTPRYLVIGTGKKITLECSQTMGHDKMYWYQQDPGMELHLIHYSYGVNSTEKGDLSSESTVSRIRTEHFPLTLESARPSHTSQYLCASSEPFPTVVNEQFFGPGTRLTVL.

The sample holds a few counts of this clonotype. The chain has TRBV18 and TRBJ2-7; 8 bases line up with TRBD2. The V gene's germline CDR1 is KGHSH and CDR2 LQKENI. J lost 2 bases, V lost 2 bases, and 5 bases had no gene match. The CDR3 loop spans 15 amino acids. The CDR3: CASSPGLANTYEQYF. The CDR3 DNA sequence: TGTGCCAGCTCACCAGGACTAGCCAACACCTACGAGCAGTACTTC.

The table lists this clonotype with a few counts. The chain employs TRBV6-6 and TRBJ1-1; D might be TRBD1 (5 bases). Trimming took 5 bases from V and 9 from J, leaving 10 bases between them. The CDR3 contains 11 residues. Looked up from germline, CDR1 is MNHNY and CDR2 is SVGAGI (reference sequence). This CDR3 reads CASSRDRKAFF. For the CDR3, the DNA is TGTGCCAGCAGTCGGGACCGAAAAGCTTTCTTT.

This clonotype turned up a few times. V usage is TRBV6-1 and J usage is TRBJ1-6; the D gene is possibly TRBD1 (5 bases). Trimming shortened V by 0 bases and J by 10 bases, and 13 bases separated the two germline ends. CDR1 and CDR2 (germline): MNHNS, SASEGT. The CDR3 contains 15 residues. The CDR3 bases are TGTGCCAGCAGTGAAGCGGCGGCAGGGAGATCACCCCTCCACTTT. It translates to CASSEAAAGRSPLHF.

This chain connects TRBV24-1 to TRBJ2-7, with TRBD1 as a possible D gene (6 bases). V lost 4 bases, J lost 2 bases, and 11 bases lay in between. The germline V gene encodes CDR1 KGHDR and CDR2 SFDVKD. The CDR3 length is 14 residues. The CDR3 bases are TGTGCCACCAGTGAACCAGGGGTCCCCTACGAGCAGTACTTC. Translation: CATSEPGVPYEQYF.

This clonotype was picked up many times. The chain joins TRBV7-2 to TRBJ2-7; weak D call: TRBD2 (6 bases). From germline, CDR1 is SGHTA and CDR2 FQGNSA. The germline V and J ends were trimmed by 4 bases and 2 bases, with 12 bases remaining between them. This CDR3 has 14 residues. The CDR3 DNA follows: TGTGCCAGCAGCTGGGGAGGTTCCCCCTACGAGCAGTACTTC. Translated: CASSWGGSPYEQYF. Combining the CDR3 with reference TRBV7-2 and TRBJ2-7 gives the whole variable domain GAGVSQSPSNKVTEKGKDVELRCDPISGHTALYWYRQSLGQGLEFLIYFQGNSAPDKSGLPSDRFSAERTGGSVSTLTIQRTQQEDSAVYLCASSWGGSPYEQYFGPGTRLTVT.

This chain connects TRBV9 to TRBJ2-5; 12 bases match TRBD2. Germline CDR1 SGDLS, CDR2 YYNGEE. The CDR3 is made up of 18 amino acids. Germline trimming cut 3 bases from V and 1 base from J; bases unmatched to any gene: 10. The CDR3 region is CASSATGTSGWVQETQYF. In DNA form, the CDR3 reads TGTGCCAGCAGCGCCACCGGGACTAGCGGGTGGGTCCAAGAGACCCAGTACTTC.

This chain connects TRBV7-2 to TRBJ2-3; D might be TRBD2 (6 bases). Trimming cost V 1 base and J 4 bases, with 9 bases left between them. The CDR3 has 14 amino acids. Looked up from germline, CDR1 is SGHTA and CDR2 is FQGNSA. The CDR3 is CASSLGRVPDTQYF. CDR3 nucleotide sequence: TGTGCCAGCAGCTTAGGGAGGGTCCCAGATACGCAGTATTTT. Based on the CDR3 plus reference TRBV7-2 and TRBJ2-3, the full variable domain is GAGVSQSPSNKVTEKGKDVELRCDPISGHTALYWYRQSLGQGLEFLIYFQGNSAPDKSGLPSDRFSAERTGGSVSTLTIQRTQQEDSAVYLCASSLGRVPDTQYFGPGTRLTVL.

A single count supports this clonotype. The chain is built from TRBV5-6 and TRBJ2-7; D uncertain. With the DNA end fitting TRBJ2-5 better, the J assignment may be wrong. The CDR3 is 14 amino acids. Germline loops: CDR1 SGHDT, CDR2 YYEEEE. Here the CDR3 reads CASSLAWPRETQYF. DNA for the CDR3: TGTGCCAGCAGCTTGGCGTGGCCGCGCGAGACCCAGTACTTC.

The chain combines TRBV20-1 with TRBJ1-5, with D possibly TRBD1 on 5 matching bases. Trimming took off 3 bases at V and 0 bases at J, with 9 bases between the two ends. Per the germline V gene, CDR1 is DFQATT and CDR2 is SNEGSKA (reference sequence). CDR3 length equals 14 residues. CDR3 loop: CSARAGYSNQPQHF. CDR3 DNA: TGCAGTGCTAGGGCAGGGTATAGCAATCAGCCCCAGCATTTT.